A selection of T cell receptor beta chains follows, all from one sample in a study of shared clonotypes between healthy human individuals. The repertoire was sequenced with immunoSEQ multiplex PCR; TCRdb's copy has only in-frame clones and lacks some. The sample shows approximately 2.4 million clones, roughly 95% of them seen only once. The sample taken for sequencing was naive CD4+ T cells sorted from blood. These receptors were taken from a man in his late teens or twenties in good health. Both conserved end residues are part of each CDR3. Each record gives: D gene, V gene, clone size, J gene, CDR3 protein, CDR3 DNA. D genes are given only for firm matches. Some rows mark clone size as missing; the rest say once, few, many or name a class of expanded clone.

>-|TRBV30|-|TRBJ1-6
CAWSVSGGAYSPLHF
TGTGCCTGGAGTGTATCCGGGGGCGCCTATTCACCCCTCCACTTT
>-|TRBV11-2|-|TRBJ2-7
CASSLGRVSYEQYF
TGTGCCAGCAGCTTAGGTCGGGTTTCCTACGAGCAGTACTTC
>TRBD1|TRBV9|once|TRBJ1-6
CASSPGQSLNSPLHF
TGTGCCAGCAGCCCGGGACAGTCTTTAAATTCACCCCTCCACTTT
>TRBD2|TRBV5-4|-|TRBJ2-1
CASSSEILAGGSYNEQFF
TGTGCCAGCAGCTCCGAGATTCTAGCGGGAGGTTCCTACAATGAGCAGTTCTTC
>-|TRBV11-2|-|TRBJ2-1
CASSLAGYEQFF
TGTGCCAGCAGCTTAGCAGGTTATGAGCAGTTCTTC
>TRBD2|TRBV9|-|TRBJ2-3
CASSPGGGNTDTQYF
TGTGCCAGCAGCCCCGGGGGGGGGAACACAGATACGCAGTATTTT
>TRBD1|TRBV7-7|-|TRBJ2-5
CASSLGSGTGGQETQYF
TGTGCTAGCAGCTTAGGTTCCGGGACAGGGGGACAAGAGACCCAGTACTTC
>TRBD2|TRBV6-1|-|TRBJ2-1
CASVTSGAYNEQFF
TGTGCCAGCGTAACTAGCGGAGCTTACAATGAGCAGTTCTTC
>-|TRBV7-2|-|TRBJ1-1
CASSLEAGWNTEAFF
TGTGCCAGCAGCTTAGAAGCAGGGTGGAACACTGAAGCTTTCTTT
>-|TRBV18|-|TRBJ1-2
CASSPREVGYGYTF
TGTGCCAGCTCACCTAGGGAGGTTGGCTATGGCTACACCTTC
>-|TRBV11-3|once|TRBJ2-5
CASASSPGTQYF
TGTGCCAGCGCCTCGTCACCGGGGACCCAGTACTTC
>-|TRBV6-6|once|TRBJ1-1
CASSYSSGLAFF
TGTGCCAGCAGTTACTCGTCAGGTTTAGCTTTCTTT
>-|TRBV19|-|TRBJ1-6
CASSPGRDRANSPLHF
TGTGCCAGTAGCCCGGGGCGGGACCGGGCCAATTCACCCCTCCACTTT
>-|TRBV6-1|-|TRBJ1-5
CASKEQGGYNQPQHF
TGTGCCAGCAAAGAACAGGGAGGGTACAATCAGCCCCAGCATTTT
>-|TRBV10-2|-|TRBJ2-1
CASSGPLVLEQFF
TGCGCCAGCAGTGGGCCCCTAGTTCTTGAGCAGTTCTTC
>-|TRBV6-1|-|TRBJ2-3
CASSEEGRGGTDTQYF
TGTGCCAGCAGTGAAGAGGGCAGGGGGGGCACAGATACGCAGTATTTT
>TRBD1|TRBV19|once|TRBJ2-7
CASRGQGRYEQYF
TGTGCCAGTAGGGGACAGGGTCGCTACGAGCAGTACTTC
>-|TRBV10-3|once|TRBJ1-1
CAISRREDTEAFF
TGTGCCATCAGTCGGAGGGAGGACACTGAAGCTTTCTTT
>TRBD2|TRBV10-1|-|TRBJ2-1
CASSESRAGGYNEQFF
TGCGCCAGCAGTGAAAGTCGCGCGGGAGGCTACAATGAGCAGTTCTTC
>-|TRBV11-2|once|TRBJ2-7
CASSSGIGEQYF
TGTGCCAGCAGTTCAGGGATTGGGGAGCAGTACTTC
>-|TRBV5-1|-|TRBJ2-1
CASSVGPYNEQFF
TGCGCCAGCTCTGTGGGACCCTACAATGAGCAGTTCTTC
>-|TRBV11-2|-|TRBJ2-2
CASSLDPPGRNTGELFF
TGTGCCAGCAGCTTAGACCCCCCCGGAAGGAACACCGGGGAGCTGTTTTTT
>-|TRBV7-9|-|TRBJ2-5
CASSSTVARGETQYF
TGTGCCAGCAGCTCTACCGTCGCAAGGGGGGAGACCCAGTACTTC
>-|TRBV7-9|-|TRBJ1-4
CASSPPKAGGEKLFF
TGTGCCAGCAGCCCCCCTAAAGCCGGTGGGGAAAAACTGTTTTTT
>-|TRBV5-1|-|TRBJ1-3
CASSPDGDYSGNTIYF
TGCGCCAGCAGCCCCGATGGGGATTACTCTGGAAACACCATATATTTT
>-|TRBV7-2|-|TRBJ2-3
CASSLGVAPKAQYF
TGTGCCAGCAGCTTAGGGGTGGCTCCAAAGGCGCAGTATTTT
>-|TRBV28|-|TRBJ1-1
CASSPQLGANTEAFF
TGTGCCAGCAGCCCCCAACTAGGGGCAAACACTGAAGCTTTCTTT
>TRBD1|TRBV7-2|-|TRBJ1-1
CASSGQAGGTEAFF
TGTGCCAGCAGCGGACAGGCGGGTGGAACTGAAGCTTTCTTT
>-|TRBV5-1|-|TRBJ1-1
CASSLTPGVTEAFF
TGCGCCAGCAGCTTGACACCGGGAGTCACTGAAGCTTTCTTT